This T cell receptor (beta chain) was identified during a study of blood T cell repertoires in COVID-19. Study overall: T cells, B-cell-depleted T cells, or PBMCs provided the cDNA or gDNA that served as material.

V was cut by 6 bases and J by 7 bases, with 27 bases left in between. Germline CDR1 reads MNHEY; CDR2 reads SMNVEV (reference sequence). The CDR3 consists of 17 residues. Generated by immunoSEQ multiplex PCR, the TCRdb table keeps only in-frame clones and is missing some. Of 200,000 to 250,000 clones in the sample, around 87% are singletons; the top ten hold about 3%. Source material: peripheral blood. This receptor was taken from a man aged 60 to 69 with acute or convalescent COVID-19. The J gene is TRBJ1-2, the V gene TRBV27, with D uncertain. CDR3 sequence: CASSSVGGISLLGGYTF. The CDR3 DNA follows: TGTGCCAGCAGCTCCGTAGGAGGGATTAGTCTTCTTGGTGGCTACACCTTC.